The source of this TCR beta chain is a study of lung T cells in sarcoidosis with Löfgren's syndrome (dated by TCRdb to 2016 to 2017). Background for the entire study: Sarcoidosis was characterized as a granulomatous disease that is mostly pulmonary, in which CD4+ T cells accumulate in bronchoalveolar lavage fluid. The repertoire analyses were focused on Lofgren's syndrome patients. Results and caveats for the whole study, not just this receptor: Compared with control subjects, Lofgren's syndrome patients reportedly showed the greatest expansion in the V gene segments TRAV12-1 and TRBV2. Multiple Lofgren's syndrome patients were reported to share TRAV12-1 and TRBV2 CDR3 motifs, a finding that suggests public CD4+ TCR repertoires. Recognition of a sarcoidosis-associated antigen was only suggested; the antigen itself remained putative and unidentified. When alphabeta pairing was analyzed, TRAV12-1 tended to pair preferentially with TRBV2, and the resulting paired TCRs displayed CDR3 homology.

This clonotype is labeled medium-sized (0.01 to 0.1%). Its target antigen remains unknown. Within one base of it there is no much larger clone, and no base qualities were kept. Trimmed from V: 3 bases; trimmed from J: 8 bases; junction bases lacking a gene match: 11. The CDR3 measures 15 amino acids from cysteine to phenylalanine. Here the CDR3 DNA is all that survives: 45 bases in frame from base 1. Sequences SQVTM (CDR1) and ANQGSEA (CDR2) are obtained from the germline V gene. Sequencer: Illumina MiSeq. The public reads were reanalyzed by TCRdb: fastp trimming at Q25, MiXCR alignment, in-frame beta chains only. Under each unique CDR3 protein, matching rows form one entry showing the most common genes and DNA. The sample records 450 to 550 distinct CDR3 sequences, around 36% of which are singletons. 22% of the sample is in the top ten clones.

The rearranged chain carries TRBV29-1 and TRBJ2-1; TRBD2 fits 9 bases in the junction. What was sequenced was CD4+ T cells from PBMCs. The receptor was isolated from a human donor with sarcoidosis (Löfgren's syndrome or another form), or a control subject (not recorded which). The nucleotide sequence is given as TGCAGCGTTGACCTTCTCTCTAGCGGGAAGGATGAGCAGTTCTTC. This is translated as CSVDLLSSGKDEQFF.